This is a list of T cell receptor beta chains from one sample in a study of blood T cell repertoires in COVID-19. This table comes from immunoSEQ multiplex PCR, and its TCRdb copy is limited to in-frame clones, with some not included. The sample lists about 68,000 clones, about nine tenths occurring once. Sequenced sample: peripheral blood. Receptor source: a man aged 45 to 65 with active COVID-19. The CDR3 runs from the conserved cysteine through the conserved F or W. The order of the fields is clone size, J gene, V gene, D gene, CDR3 DNA, CDR3 protein. A D gene is named only where the DNA matches it firmly. Size is omitted from some rows. Given values are once, few, many or a class for expanded clones.

abundance: -; j_gene: TRBJ2-5; v_gene: TRBV4-2; d_gene: -; CDR3nt: TGTGCCAGCAGCCAAGATCGGGTAGAGACCCAGTACTTC; CDR3aa: CASSQDRVETQYF
abundance: -; j_gene: TRBJ1-3; v_gene: TRBV30; d_gene: TRBD1; CDR3nt: TGTGCCTGGAGTCCCGGGGACAGTAATATAAACACCATATATTTT; CDR3aa: CAWSPGDSNINTIYF
abundance: -; j_gene: TRBJ2-5; v_gene: TRBV7-2; d_gene: TRBD1; CDR3nt: TGTGCCAGCAGCTTTAACAGGGGGATAGAGACCCAGTACTTC; CDR3aa: CASSFNRGIETQYF
abundance: once; j_gene: TRBJ2-3; v_gene: TRBV7-3; d_gene: -; CDR3nt: TGTGCCAGCAGCTTAGGGGGCTATAGTACAGATACGCAGTATTTT; CDR3aa: CASSLGGYSTDTQYF
abundance: -; j_gene: TRBJ2-1; v_gene: TRBV10-1; d_gene: -; CDR3nt: TGCGCCAACCCAAAAAGACTAGTTTCCGGAGGACTTCAGTTCTTC; CDR3aa: CANPKRLVSGGLQFF
abundance: few; j_gene: TRBJ1-2; v_gene: TRBV7-2; d_gene: -; CDR3nt: TGTGCCAGCAGCTTAGCTGGGGGCGATGGCTACACCTTC; CDR3aa: CASSLAGGDGYTF
abundance: -; j_gene: TRBJ2-3; v_gene: TRBV28; d_gene: -; CDR3nt: TGTGCCAGCAGTTTACAGGGTTACACAGATACGCAGTATTTT; CDR3aa: CASSLQGYTDTQYF
abundance: -; j_gene: TRBJ2-7; v_gene: TRBV3-1/TRBV3-2; d_gene: TRBD1; CDR3nt: TGTGCCACTCCGGTGTGGGACAGGGTCCACGAGCAGTACTTC; CDR3aa: CATPVWDRVHEQYF
abundance: -; j_gene: TRBJ2-7; v_gene: TRBV19; d_gene: -; CDR3nt: TGTGCCAGTAGTCCGATCCCTTTTAGCGAGCAGTACTTC; CDR3aa: CASSPIPFSEQYF
abundance: -; j_gene: TRBJ2-3; v_gene: TRBV11-3; d_gene: -; CDR3nt: TGTGCCAGCAGCTTAGCCTCCGGCACAGATACGCAGTATTTT; CDR3aa: CASSLASGTDTQYF
abundance: -; j_gene: TRBJ2-5; v_gene: TRBV28; d_gene: TRBD2; CDR3nt: TGTGCCAGCAGGGAGCGGGAGGAGACCCAGTACTTC; CDR3aa: CASREREETQYF
abundance: -; j_gene: TRBJ1-4; v_gene: TRBV29-1; d_gene: TRBD1; CDR3nt: TGCAGCGTCCGGCAGGGGGATGGTGAAAAACTGTTTTTT; CDR3aa: CSVRQGDGEKLFF
abundance: -; j_gene: TRBJ2-1; v_gene: TRBV4-3; d_gene: TRBD1; CDR3nt: TGCGCCAGCAGCCAGGGACAGGGAAAAGGGAATGAGCAGTTCTTC; CDR3aa: CASSQGQGKGNEQFF
abundance: -; j_gene: TRBJ2-1; v_gene: TRBV7-2; d_gene: TRBD2; CDR3nt: TGTGCCAGCAGCCAGCCCTCGGGACTAGCGGGGGGGCCCCACAATGAGCAGTTCTTC; CDR3aa: CASSQPSGLAGGPHNEQFF
abundance: -; j_gene: TRBJ1-6; v_gene: TRBV2; d_gene: TRBD1; CDR3nt: TGTGCCAGCCAAACAGGGGCCACCACCAACAATTCACCCCTCCACTTT; CDR3aa: CASQTGATTNNSPLHF
abundance: -; j_gene: TRBJ1-5; v_gene: TRBV28; d_gene: TRBD1; CDR3nt: TGTGCCAGCACATACTGGACAGGGGGCAATCAGCCCCAGCATTTT; CDR3aa: CASTYWTGGNQPQHF
abundance: few; j_gene: TRBJ1-2; v_gene: TRBV28; d_gene: TRBD1; CDR3nt: TGTGCCAGCAGCTCCATCTCGGACAGGGTGAAGGGCTACACCTTC; CDR3aa: CASSSISDRVKGYTF
abundance: -; j_gene: TRBJ2-3; v_gene: TRBV2; d_gene: TRBD1; CDR3nt: TGTGCCAGCAGTGAGGGCCCGGACAGGGGGCCTGATACGCAGTATTTT; CDR3aa: CASSEGPDRGPDTQYF
abundance: -; j_gene: TRBJ2-3; v_gene: TRBV5-4; d_gene: -; CDR3nt: TGTGCCAGCAGCTCCCCAGAGGGCACAGATACGCAGTATTTT; CDR3aa: CASSSPEGTDTQYF
abundance: -; j_gene: TRBJ2-2; v_gene: TRBV2; d_gene: -; CDR3nt: TGTGCCAGCAGCCCTGAGCGGAACACCGGGGAGCTGTTTTTT; CDR3aa: CASSPERNTGELFF
abundance: -; j_gene: TRBJ2-7; v_gene: TRBV28; d_gene: TRBD2; CDR3nt: TGTGCCAGCAGTTTACCGGCGGGCGGGGGAAAGAGCGAGCAGTACTTC; CDR3aa: CASSLPAGGGKSEQYF
abundance: -; j_gene: TRBJ1-1; v_gene: TRBV24-1; d_gene: -; CDR3nt: TGTGCCACCAGCAACTCATGGAACACTGAAGCTTTCTTT; CDR3aa: CATSNSWNTEAFF
abundance: -; j_gene: TRBJ2-1; v_gene: TRBV6-2/TRBV6-3; d_gene: TRBD1; CDR3nt: TGTGCCAGCAGTTTCAATGGGGACAGAGCACTAACAATAAACAATGAGCAGTTCTTC; CDR3aa: CASSFNGDRALTINNEQFF
abundance: few; j_gene: TRBJ1-1; v_gene: TRBV18; d_gene: TRBD1; CDR3nt: TGTGCCAGCTCACCAGGGACAGGGGACACTGAAGCTTTCTTT; CDR3aa: CASSPGTGDTEAFF
abundance: -; j_gene: TRBJ2-5; v_gene: TRBV5-1; d_gene: TRBD2; CDR3nt: TGCGCCAGCAGCTTGTCCTCCCTTAGCGGGGGTAGCCAGACCCAGTACTTC; CDR3aa: CASSLSSLSGGSQTQYF
abundance: -; j_gene: TRBJ2-7; v_gene: TRBV5-1; d_gene: TRBD1; CDR3nt: TGCGCCAGCAGCTTGACAGGGGCCGAGCAGTACTTC; CDR3aa: CASSLTGAEQYF
abundance: -; j_gene: TRBJ2-3; v_gene: TRBV18; d_gene: TRBD2; CDR3nt: TGTGCCAGCTCCCCCGAGGAGCGGGGGGGACCTAGCACAGATACGCAGTATTTT; CDR3aa: CASSPEERGGPSTDTQYF
abundance: -; j_gene: TRBJ2-1; v_gene: TRBV5-6; d_gene: -; CDR3nt: TGTGCCAGCAGGTCCGGGAACAATGAGCAGTTCTTC; CDR3aa: CASRSGNNEQFF
abundance: -; j_gene: TRBJ1-6; v_gene: TRBV28; d_gene: -; CDR3nt: TGTGCCAGCAGGACGGGGAGGGGTAATTCACCCCTCCACTTT; CDR3aa: CASRTGRGNSPLHF
abundance: -; j_gene: TRBJ1-1; v_gene: TRBV27; d_gene: -; CDR3nt: TGTGCCAGCAGTCCAGGACAGAACACTGAAGCTTTCTTT; CDR3aa: CASSPGQNTEAFF
abundance: -; j_gene: TRBJ1-6; v_gene: TRBV7-8; d_gene: -; CDR3nt: TGTGCCAGCAGCTTATACGACTATTATAATTCACCCCTCCACTTT; CDR3aa: CASSLYDYYNSPLHF
abundance: -; j_gene: TRBJ2-2; v_gene: TRBV7-7; d_gene: -; CDR3nt: TGTGCTAGCAGCTTAGAAGGCGGTACCGGGGAGCTGTTTTTT; CDR3aa: CASSLEGGTGELFF
abundance: -; j_gene: TRBJ1-1; v_gene: TRBV7-2; d_gene: TRBD1; CDR3nt: TGTGCCAGCAGCACCCGACAGGGCGGAATCACTGAAGCTTTCTTT; CDR3aa: CASSTRQGGITEAFF
abundance: -; j_gene: TRBJ2-7; v_gene: TRBV29-1; d_gene: -; CDR3nt: TGCAGCGTCAGGACAGACTCCTACGAGCAATACTTC; CDR3aa: CSVRTDSYEQYF
abundance: -; j_gene: TRBJ2-3; v_gene: TRBV7-8; d_gene: TRBD2; CDR3nt: TGTGCCAGCAGCTTACGGGAGGGCCATACGCAGTATTTT; CDR3aa: CASSLREGHTQYF
abundance: -; j_gene: TRBJ2-2; v_gene: TRBV5-5; d_gene: TRBD1; CDR3nt: TGTGCCAGCAGCCCACTCCCTAGGTCTGAGGGGGCGGGCACCGGGGAGCTGTTTTTT; CDR3aa: CASSPLPRSEGAGTGELFF
abundance: -; j_gene: TRBJ1-4; v_gene: TRBV5-5; d_gene: -; CDR3nt: TGTGCCAGCGAGGGTGGGGGCGCGGGTGAAAAACTGTTTTTT; CDR3aa: CASEGGGAGEKLFF
abundance: -; j_gene: TRBJ2-3; v_gene: TRBV6-4; d_gene: TRBD1; CDR3nt: TGTGCCAGCGGGACAGGGGACAGGAATACGCAGTATTTT; CDR3aa: CASGTGDRNTQYF
abundance: -; j_gene: TRBJ2-1; v_gene: TRBV5-6; d_gene: TRBD2; CDR3nt: TGTGCCAGCAGCACCCGGCTAGCGGGGGAGGATGAGCAGTTCTTC; CDR3aa: CASSTRLAGEDEQFF
abundance: -; j_gene: TRBJ2-7; v_gene: TRBV4-1; d_gene: -; CDR3nt: TGCGCCAGCAGCGCCACAACAGGGATAACCTACGAGCAGTACTTC; CDR3aa: CASSATTGITYEQYF
abundance: medium-sized; j_gene: TRBJ1-2; v_gene: TRBV28; d_gene: -; CDR3nt: TGTGCCAGCAGTCAAGGGGCCTATGGCTACACCTTC; CDR3aa: CASSQGAYGYTF
abundance: once; j_gene: TRBJ1-1; v_gene: TRBV28; d_gene: -; CDR3nt: TGTGCCAGCTCAACCGTCCCGGGGAACACTGAAGCTTTCTTT; CDR3aa: CASSTVPGNTEAFF
abundance: -; j_gene: TRBJ1-5; v_gene: TRBV19; d_gene: -; CDR3nt: TGTGCCTTTACCCCAGGGTGGAGCAATCAGCCCCAGCATTTT; CDR3aa: CAFTPGWSNQPQHF
abundance: -; j_gene: TRBJ2-7; v_gene: TRBV6-5; d_gene: TRBD1; CDR3nt: TGTGCCAGCAGTTATAGGGAGACAGGGGAATACGAGCAGTACTTC; CDR3aa: CASSYRETGEYEQYF
abundance: -; j_gene: TRBJ2-7; v_gene: TRBV7-8; d_gene: TRBD1; CDR3nt: TGTGCCAGCAGCTTAGAGGACAGGGTCGGGGAGCAGTACTTC; CDR3aa: CASSLEDRVGEQYF
abundance: -; j_gene: TRBJ2-5; v_gene: TRBV28; d_gene: TRBD2; CDR3nt: TGTGCCAGCACGGGACTAGCGGGGGAGACCCAGTACTTC; CDR3aa: CASTGLAGETQYF
abundance: -; j_gene: TRBJ2-6; v_gene: TRBV28; d_gene: -; CDR3nt: TGTGCCAGCAGATCCGGGACTTTGAATATTGGGGCCAACGTCCTGACTTTC; CDR3aa: CASRSGTLNIGANVLTF